This T cell receptor (beta chain) is drawn from a study of graft-versus-host responses after intestinal transplantation (dated by TCRdb to about 2021). About the full investigation: The transplants that recipients got were multivisceral, liver-intestinal, or isolated intestinal. Anti-thymocyte globulin induction was given to all recipients, followed by maintenance tacrolimus and steroids for approximately 3 years. After intestinal transplantation, graft-versus-host and host-versus-graft alloreactive T cell clones in the graft, circulation and bone marrow were tracked using bulk TCR-beta CDR3 sequencing. To identify alloreactive clones, pre-transplant mixed lymphocyte reaction products were sequenced and then compared with unstimulated pre-transplant donor and recipient T cells. A cohort of 24 intestinal transplant recipients, including one retransplant, was enrolled, and a few patients lacking pretransplant specimens were excluded. A peak of at least 4% donor T cells among recipient peripheral blood mononuclear cells was the definition used for donor T cell macrochimerism. Instead of going to the commercial service, samples from a few later patients were sequenced in-house on an Illumina MiSeq and processed with MiXCR.

The library came from the immunoSEQ multiplex PCR assay. For most patients, genomic DNA was isolated with the Qiagen DNeasy Blood and Tissue Kit and shipped frozen to Adaptive Biotechnologies for TCR sequencing. High-throughput TCR-beta CDR3 sequencing of genomic DNA from most patients was performed by Adaptive Biotechnologies. On the authors' methods: Adaptive's ImmunoSEQ software was the source of the TCR sequencing data for 18 patients, while a few other patients were processed with MiXCR and VDJtools. CD4 versus CD8 sorting errors were corrected by removing sequences found in both subsets at a frequency ratio below 5:1. CDR3 nucleotide sequences shared between donor and recipient were removed because the origin of such sequences could not be assigned. To be classed as alloreactive, a clone needed at least 2-fold expansion over unstimulated cells and a minimum CFSE-low frequency of 0.002% (template counts) or 0.001% (read counts). Mappable clones were those detected in sequenced pre-transplant spleen, lymph node, or MLR CFSE-low populations of the donor or recipient. The cumulative frequency of alloreactive clones was calculated as a percentage of all sequences, weighted by copy number. The clones in this table, taken by TCRdb from immuneACCESS, are in-frame only. Not every clone is retained; where verified, under half of the shortfall comes from an unresolved V gene, and the cause of the rest is unknown. The DNA was the basis for D and trimming; V, J and clone size are from that table. Counted in this sample were 85,000 to 100,000 clones; approximately 87% of them appeared once. The top ten clones comprise nearly 0.11% of the sample.

Regarding this clone: It has no known antigen specificity. Base-call qualities are not available, and no considerably larger clone is one nucleotide away.

Here is what the overall study found, with its caveats: In patients with donor T cell macrochimerism, the allografts had high GvH to HvG T cell clonal ratios. GvH clones were detected in recipient bone marrow, and some appeared earlier in ileal mucosa or blood, consistent with an intestinal mucosal origin. The relatively low number and heterogeneity of intestinal transplant patients limited the conclusions. Peak levels of circulating GvH clones were associated with declines in HvG clones early after transplant.

The time point label, read with the paper, signifies: cells obtained before transplantation from donor or recipient. CD3+CD4+ and CD3+CD8+ populations were FACS-sorted from unstimulated pre-transplant donor and recipient cells taken from spleen or lymph nodes. At the junction V is shortened by 0 bases and J by 4 bases, with 11 bases in between. Including the terminal cysteine and phenylalanine, the CDR3 comprises 15 residues. Only the CDR3 DNA is retained, 45 bases long and in frame from the first base. The germline V gene (reference sequence) supplies CDR1 SGHNT and CDR2 YYREEE. The source material was unstimulated CD4+ T cells sorted from spleen or lymph node cells, sampled before intestinal transplant. The rearranged segments are TRBV5-4 and TRBJ1-5; perhaps TRBD1 is the D gene, with 6 bases matching. This TCR derives from a human donor who received an intestinal transplant. Read as DNA, the sequence is TGTGCCAGCAGCTTGGGGGGGCAGGAAAATCAGCCCCAGCATTTT. Translated, this gives CASSLGGQENQPQHF.